The clone carrying this T cell receptor (beta chain) has a handful of counts. Antigen: not known. The sample is drawn from a study of OX40 agonist ivuxolimab in advanced cancers. Across the study: Three individuals attained partial responses, comprising one hepatocellular carcinoma case and two cutaneous melanoma cases.

The V end lost 2 bases, the J end lost 8 bases, and 10 bases lay between the germline ends. The germline V gene encodes CDR1 LNHDA and CDR2 SQIVND (reference sequence). The CDR3 consists of 13 residues. TCRdb's table, derived via immunoSEQ multiplex PCR, lists solely in-frame clones and lacks some. The table has approximately 58,000 clones, 88% seen once; the top ten hold approximately 3.4%. Whole-study findings and limits: With doses of 0.1 to 3.0 mg/kg, CD4+ and CD8+ blood T cells had undergone clonal expansion by week 6. Researchers did not establish what antigens the expanded peripheral T cells target. In CD8+ T cells, expanded clones were on average more numerous than in CD4+.

The sample in question was CD4+ or CD8+ T cells sorted from blood, obtained in a trial of the OX40 agonist ivuxolimab. This receptor was obtained from an adult with an advanced solid tumor such as melanoma, head and neck, liver or kidney cancer. The gene calls are TRBV19 and TRBJ1-5; D not resolved. The CDR3 DNA is TGTGCCAGTAGTATACTGGACCTGGAGCCCCAGCATTTT. Translated: CASSILDLEPQHF.